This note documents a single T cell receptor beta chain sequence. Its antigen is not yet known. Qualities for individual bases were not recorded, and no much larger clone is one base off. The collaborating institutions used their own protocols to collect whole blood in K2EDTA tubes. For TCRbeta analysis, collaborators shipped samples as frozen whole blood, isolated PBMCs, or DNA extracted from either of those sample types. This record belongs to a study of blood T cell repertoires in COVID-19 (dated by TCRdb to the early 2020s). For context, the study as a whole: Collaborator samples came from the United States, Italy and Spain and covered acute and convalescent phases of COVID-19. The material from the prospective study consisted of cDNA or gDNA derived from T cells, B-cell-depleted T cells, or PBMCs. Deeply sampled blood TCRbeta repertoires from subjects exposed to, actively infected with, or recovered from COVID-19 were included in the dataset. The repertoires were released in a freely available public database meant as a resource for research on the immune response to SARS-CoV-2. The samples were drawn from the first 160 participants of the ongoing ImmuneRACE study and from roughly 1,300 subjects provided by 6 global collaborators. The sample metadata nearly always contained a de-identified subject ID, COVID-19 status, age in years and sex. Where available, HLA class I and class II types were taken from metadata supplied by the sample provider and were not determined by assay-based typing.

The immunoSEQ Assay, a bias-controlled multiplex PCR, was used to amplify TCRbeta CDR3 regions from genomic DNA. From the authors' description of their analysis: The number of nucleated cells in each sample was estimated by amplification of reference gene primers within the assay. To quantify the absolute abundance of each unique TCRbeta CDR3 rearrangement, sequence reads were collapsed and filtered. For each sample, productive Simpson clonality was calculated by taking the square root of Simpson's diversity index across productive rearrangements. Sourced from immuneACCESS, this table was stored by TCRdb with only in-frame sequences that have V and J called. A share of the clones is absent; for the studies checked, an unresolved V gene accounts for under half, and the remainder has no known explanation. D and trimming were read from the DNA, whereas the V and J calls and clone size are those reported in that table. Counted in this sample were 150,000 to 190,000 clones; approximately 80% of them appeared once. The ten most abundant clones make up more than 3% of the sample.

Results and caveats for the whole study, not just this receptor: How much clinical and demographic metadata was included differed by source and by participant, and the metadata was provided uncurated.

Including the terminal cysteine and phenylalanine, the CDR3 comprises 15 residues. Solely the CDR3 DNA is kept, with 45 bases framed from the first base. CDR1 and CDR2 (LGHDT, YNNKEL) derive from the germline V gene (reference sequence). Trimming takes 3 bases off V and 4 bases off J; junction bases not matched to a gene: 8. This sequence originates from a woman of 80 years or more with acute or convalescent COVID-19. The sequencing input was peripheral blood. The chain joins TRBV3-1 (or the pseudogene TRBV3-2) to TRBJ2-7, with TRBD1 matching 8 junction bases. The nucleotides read TGTGCCAGCAGCCATTTGTCAGGGGGCTCATACGAGCAGTACTTC. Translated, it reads CASSHLSGGSYEQYF.